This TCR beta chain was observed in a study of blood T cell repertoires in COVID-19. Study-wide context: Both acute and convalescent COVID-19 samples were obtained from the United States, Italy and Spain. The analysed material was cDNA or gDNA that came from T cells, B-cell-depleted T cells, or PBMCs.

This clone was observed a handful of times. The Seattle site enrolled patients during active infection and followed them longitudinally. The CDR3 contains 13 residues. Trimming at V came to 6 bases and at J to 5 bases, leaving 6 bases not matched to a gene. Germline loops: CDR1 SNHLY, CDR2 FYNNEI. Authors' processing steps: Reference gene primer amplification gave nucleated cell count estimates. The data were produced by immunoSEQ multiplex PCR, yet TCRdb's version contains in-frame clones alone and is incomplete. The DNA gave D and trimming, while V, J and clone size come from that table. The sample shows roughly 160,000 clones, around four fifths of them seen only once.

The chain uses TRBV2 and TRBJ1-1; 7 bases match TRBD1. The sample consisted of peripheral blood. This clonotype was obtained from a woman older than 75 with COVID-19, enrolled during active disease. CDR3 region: CASRRTGFTEAFF. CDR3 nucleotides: TGTGCCAGCAGGAGGACAGGCTTTACTGAAGCTTTCTTT.